These 2 T cell receptor beta chains share one sample of origin, sequenced in a study of blood T cell repertoires in COVID-19. Data came from immunoSEQ multiplex PCR; TCRdb stores just in-frame clones and leaves some out. This table holds 50,000 to 60,000 clones, approximately 90% found once. The source material was peripheral blood. All receptors derive from a man aged 35 to 55 with COVID-19, enrolled during active disease.

This chain connects TRBV28 to TRBJ2-2; TRBD2 agrees at 8 bases. Germline CDR1 reads MDHEN; CDR2 reads SYDVKM. After removal of 4 bases from V and 0 bases from J, the junction contained 4 bases not matched to a gene. The CDR3 consists of 16 residues. The CDR3 nucleotides are TGTGCCAGCAGTTCTAGCGGGCTCGCGAACACCGGGGAGCTGTTTTTT. It codes for CASSSSGLANTGELFF.

V is TRBV5-1 and J is TRBJ1-1; D is possibly TRBD1 (5 bases). Germline loops: CDR1 SGHRS, CDR2 YFSETQ. Trimming stripped 1 base from V and 4 bases from J, with 5 bases between. The CDR3 sequence is 12 residues long. CDR3 protein: CASSLRGTEAFF. CDR3 DNA sequence: TGCGCCAGCAGCTTGAGGGGCACTGAAGCTTTCTTT.